The 20 T cell receptor beta chains listed next were all sequenced from one sample in a study of T-cell memory formation after mild COVID-19. TCRdb re-called the 5' RACE reads through MiXCR, storing one row per CDR3 protein. Found here are some 40,000 distinct CDR3 sequences, more than 9% of them singletons; the top ten hold about an eighth. The sequencing sample was made of PBMCs or a T cell subset sorted from them (not recorded which). The source of these receptors is an adult woman who had mild COVID-19 (a few samples of this study predate the infection). Cell type and time point are not known.

V gene TRBV18 combines with J gene TRBJ2-7, with D possibly TRBD2 on 5 matching bases. This CDR3 is 15 amino acids long. In germline, CDR1 is KGHSH, CDR2 LQKENI. Trimming removed 6 bases from V and 9 bases from J, with 24 bases in between. CDR3 sequence reads: CASSPGSSRYTVQYF. CDR3 coding DNA: TGTGCCAGCTCCCCAGGCTCTAGCAGGTATACCGTGCAGTACTTC.

This clonotype was counted only a few times. This chain connects TRBV11-1 to TRBJ2-7; TRBD1 is a possible D gene (5 bases). CDR1 and CDR2 from the germline V gene are SGHAT and FQDESV (reference sequence). Deletions cut 3 bases from V and 2 bases from J, with 11 bases between. The CDR3 extends over 14 amino acids. This chain's CDR3 is CASSFQGLTYEQYF. In nucleotides, the CDR3 is TGTGCCAGCAGCTTTCAGGGTCTAACCTACGAGCAGTACTTC.

Ten or more counts support this clonotype. The rearrangement links TRBV13 to TRBJ2-1; D may be TRBD2 (6 bases). Trimming took off 8 bases at V and 5 bases at J, with 22 bases between the two ends. This CDR3 region has 16 residues. CDR1 and CDR2 (germline): PRHDT, FYEKMQ (reference sequence). This CDR3 is CASLWAGSPLHNEQFF. CDR3 in DNA: TGTGCCAGCCTCTGGGCGGGGAGTCCTCTCCACAATGAGCAGTTCTTC.

This clonotype was counted ten times or more. CDR3 region: CASSSGQGTQPQHF. CDR3 nucleotides: TGTGCCAGCAGCTCGGGACAGGGGACTCAGCCCCAGCATTTT. The genes are TRBV7-9 and TRBJ1-5, with TRBD1 matching 10 bases. V lost 4 bases to trimming and J lost 6 bases; unmatched junction nucleotides: 3. The CDR3 is made up of 14 amino acids. Germline V lookup: CDR1 SEHNR, CDR2 FQNEAQ (reference sequence).

This clonotype occurred many times. The J gene is TRBJ2-5, the V gene TRBV20-1, with D perhaps matching TRBD1 or TRBD2 (5 bases each). Trimming pared 3 bases from V and 4 bases from J, leaving 18 bases between. The CDR3 is 15 residues long. Germline values: CDR1 DFQATT, CDR2 SNEGSKA (reference sequence). The CDR3 DNA reads as TGCAGTGCTAGGGACCCTCGGGACGCCTCAGAGACCCAGTACTTC. Amino acid sequence: CSARDPRDASETQYF.

This sequence joins TRBV4-3 and TRBJ2-3; possible D gene TRBD1, 5 bases. CDR1 LGHNA and CDR2 YSLEER come from the germline V gene. CDR3 length: 16 amino acids. The V gene lost 1 base and the J gene lost 0 bases, with 11 bases spanning the gap. The CDR3 sequence: CASSQGQQPSTDTQYF. The CDR3, as DNA: TGCGCCAGCAGCCAAGGACAGCAACCTAGCACAGATACGCAGTATTTT.

This clonotype was seen a few times. The V call is TRBV4-3, the J call TRBJ1-2; D is uncertain. This CDR3 is 18 amino acids long. V shed 2 bases and J shed 3 bases, with 22 bases lying between them. Germline values: CDR1 LGHNA, CDR2 YSLEER. This CDR3 is CASSQKAYGNPVHYGYTF. The CDR3 region has the DNA TGCGCCAGCAGCCAAAAGGCATACGGCAATCCAGTACACTATGGCTACACCTTC.

This clonotype was picked up many times. V is TRBV7-8 and J is TRBJ2-5, with a weak D call TRBD1 (6 bases). Deletions cut 1 base from V and 5 bases from J, with 23 bases between. The CDR3 spans 18 residues. Germline CDR1 SGHVS, CDR2 FQNEAQ. CDR3 loop: CASSLVYGRVQGDETQYF. CDR3 nucleotides: TGTGCCAGCAGCTTAGTATATGGCAGGGTACAGGGAGACGAGACCCAGTACTTC.

The rearrangement joins TRBV20-1 to TRBJ1-1; D gene uncertain. CDR1 is DFQATT and CDR2 is SNEGSKA in the germline V gene (reference sequence). V was clipped by 4 bases and J by 1 base, with 4 bases between them. This CDR3 is 11 amino acids long. The CDR3 spells CSATQNTEAFF. CDR3 DNA: TGCAGTGCTACACAGAACACTGAAGCTTTCTTT.

This clonotype was detected only a few times. The chain couples TRBV20-1 to TRBJ2-6, with unresolved D. This CDR3 has 13 residues. From germline, CDR1 is DFQATT and CDR2 SNEGSKA (reference sequence). V dropped 3 bases and J dropped 4 bases, with 7 bases sitting between them. CDR3 DNA sequence: TGCAGTGCTAGGAAAGCCGGGGCCAACGTCCTGACTTTC. This gives the protein CSARKAGANVLTF.

This clonotype was seen more than once but under ten times. This sequence joins TRBV2 and TRBJ2-7, with D unclear. V lost 7 bases and J lost 7, with 14 bases in between. This CDR3 has 12 amino acids. Looked up from germline, CDR1 is SNHLY and CDR2 is FYNNEI. CDR3 in amino acids: CASNSIDWEQYF. The CDR3 DNA is TGTGCCAGCAACTCTATAGACTGGGAGCAGTACTTC.

V usage is TRBV27 and J usage is TRBJ2-7; TRBD2 agrees at 12 bases. CDR3 length: 17 residues. Germline CDR1 is MNHEY and CDR2 is SMNVEV (reference sequence). Losses at the gene ends were 5 bases for V and 0 bases for J; bases not matched to a gene: 8. CDR3 sequence (DNA): TGTGCCAGCAGTCGTACCCGGACTAGCGGGGACTCCTACGAGCAGTACTTC. Translating gives CASSRTRTSGDSYEQYF.

This clonotype was found many times. The chain employs TRBV6-2 or TRBV6-3 and TRBJ2-3; maybe TRBD2 (7 bases). Germline CDR1 is MNHEY and CDR2 is SVGEGT. This CDR3 contains 16 residues. Deletions cut 2 bases from V and 1 base from J, with 13 bases between. CDR3 in amino acids: CASSYGGGWGTDTQYF. The CDR3 nucleotides read TGTGCCAGCAGTTACGGCGGGGGCTGGGGCACAGATACGCAGTATTTT.

By frequency in the sample, this clonotype is medium-sized. A read error may produce the germline difference seen at one junction end. This chain uses TRBV7-8 with TRBJ2-3; D not certain. The CDR3 is 14 residues long. Germline loops: CDR1 SGHVS, CDR2 FQNEAQ. This chain's CDR3 is CASGLTPYTDTQYF. CDR3 nucleotides: TGTGCCAGCGGCTTGACCCCCTACACAGATACGCAGTATTTT.

This clonotype was seen repeatedly, ten times or more. The rearrangement joins TRBV20-1 to TRBJ2-3; 9 positions match TRBD2. CDR1 and CDR2 from the germline V gene are DFQATT and SNEGSKA (reference sequence). This CDR3 is built from 14 residues. Trimming removed 3 bases from V and 4 bases from J; junction bases left unmatched: 5. The CDR3 protein is CSASGTSGPDTQYF. Here the CDR3 DNA reads TGCAGTGCTAGTGGCACTAGCGGGCCAGATACGCAGTATTTT.

The chain has TRBV7-9 and TRBJ2-7; D may be TRBD1 or TRBD2 (6 bases each). This CDR3 region has 15 residues. With 5 bases removed from V and 3 bases from J, the gap between germline ends came to 17 bases. Germline V gene data show CDR1 as SEHNR and CDR2 as FQNEAQ (reference sequence). CDR3 residues: CASSGGPGVLYEQYF. The DNA of the CDR3 is TGTGCCAGCAGCGGGGGGCCGGGCGTCCTCTACGAGCAGTACTTC.

This clonotype was detected only a few times. The chain combines TRBV30 with TRBJ2-4; no definite D call. Germline V gives CDR1 GTSNPN, CDR2 SVGIG (reference sequence). V was shortened by 1 base and J by 0 bases, with 10 bases between the two germline ends. CDR3 length: 15 amino acids. CDR3 nucleotide sequence: TGTGCCTGGAGTGGGGCAGAATTAGCCAAAAACATTCAGTACTTC. Translating it yields CAWSGAELAKNIQYF.

This clonotype was found a few times. This chain joins TRBV30 and TRBJ2-1; 10 bases line up with TRBD2. This CDR3 is 12 amino acids long. V shed 7 bases and J 6 bases; nucleotides not matched to a gene: 3. Per the germline V gene, CDR1 is GTSNPN and CDR2 is SVGIG (reference sequence). CDR3 coding DNA: TGTGCCTCGCGGACTAGCGGCAATGAGCAGTTCTTC. Encoded protein: CASRTSGNEQFF.

This clonotype has only a few counts. The chain couples TRBV12-3 or TRBV12-4 to TRBJ2-3; D unclear. This CDR3 region has 15 residues. Deletions cut 3 bases from V and 0 bases from J, with 10 bases between. The CDR3 sequence: CASSLSLSSTDTQYF. CDR3 DNA: TGTGCCAGCAGTTTGAGCCTGTCTAGCACAGATACGCAGTATTTT.

The rearrangement links TRBV7-2 to TRBJ1-5; 7 bases are shared with TRBD1. The V and J ends lost 5 bases and 5 bases, in that order; junction bases with no gene match: 6. The V gene's germline CDR1 is SGHTA and CDR2 FQGNSA. There are 14 residues in the CDR3. In nucleotides, the CDR3 is TGTGCCAGCAGCACCCGGACAGGCGATCAGCCCCAGCATTTT. Translation: CASSTRTGDQPQHF.